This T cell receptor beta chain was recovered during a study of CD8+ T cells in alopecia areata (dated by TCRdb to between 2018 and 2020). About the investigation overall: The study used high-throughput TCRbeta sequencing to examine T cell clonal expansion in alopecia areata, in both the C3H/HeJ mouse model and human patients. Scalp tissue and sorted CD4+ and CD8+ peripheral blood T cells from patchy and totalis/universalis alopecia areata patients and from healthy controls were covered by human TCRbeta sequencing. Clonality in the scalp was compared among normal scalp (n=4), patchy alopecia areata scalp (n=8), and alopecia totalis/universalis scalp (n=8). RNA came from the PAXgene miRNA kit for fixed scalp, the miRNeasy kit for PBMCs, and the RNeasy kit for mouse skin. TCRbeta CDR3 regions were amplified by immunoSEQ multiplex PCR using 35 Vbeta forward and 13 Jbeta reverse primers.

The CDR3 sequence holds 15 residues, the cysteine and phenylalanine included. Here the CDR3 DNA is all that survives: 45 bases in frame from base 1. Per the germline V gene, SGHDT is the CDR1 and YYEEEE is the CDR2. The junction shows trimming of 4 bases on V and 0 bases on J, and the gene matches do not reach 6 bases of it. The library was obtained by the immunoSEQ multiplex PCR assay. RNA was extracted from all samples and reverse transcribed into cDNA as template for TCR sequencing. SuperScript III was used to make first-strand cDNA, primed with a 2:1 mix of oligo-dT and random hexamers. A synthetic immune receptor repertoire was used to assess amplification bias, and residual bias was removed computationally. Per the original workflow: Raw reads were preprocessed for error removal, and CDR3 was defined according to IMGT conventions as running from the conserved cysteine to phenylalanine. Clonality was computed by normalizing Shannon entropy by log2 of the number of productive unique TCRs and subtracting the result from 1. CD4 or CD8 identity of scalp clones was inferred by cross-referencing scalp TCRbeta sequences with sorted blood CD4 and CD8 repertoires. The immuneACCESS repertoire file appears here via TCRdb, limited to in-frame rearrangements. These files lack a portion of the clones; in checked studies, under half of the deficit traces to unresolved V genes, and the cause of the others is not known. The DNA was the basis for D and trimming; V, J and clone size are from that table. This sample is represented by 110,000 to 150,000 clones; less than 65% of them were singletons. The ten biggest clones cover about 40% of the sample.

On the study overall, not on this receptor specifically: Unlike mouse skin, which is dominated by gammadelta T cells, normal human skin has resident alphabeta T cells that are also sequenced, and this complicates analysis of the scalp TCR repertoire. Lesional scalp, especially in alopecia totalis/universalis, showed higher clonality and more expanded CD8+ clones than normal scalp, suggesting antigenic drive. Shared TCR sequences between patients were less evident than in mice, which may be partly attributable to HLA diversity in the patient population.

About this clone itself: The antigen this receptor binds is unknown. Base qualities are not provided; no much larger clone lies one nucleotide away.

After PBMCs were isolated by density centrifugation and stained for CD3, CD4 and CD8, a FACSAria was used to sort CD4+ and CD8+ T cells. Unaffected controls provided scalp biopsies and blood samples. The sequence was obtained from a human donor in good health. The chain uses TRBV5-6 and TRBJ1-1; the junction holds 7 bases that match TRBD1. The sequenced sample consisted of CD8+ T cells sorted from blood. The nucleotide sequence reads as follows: TGTGCCAGCAGCGCGACAGGGAGCTTGAACACTGAAGCTTTCTTT. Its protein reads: CASSATGSLNTEAFF. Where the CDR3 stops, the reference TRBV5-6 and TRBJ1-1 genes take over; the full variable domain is DAGVTQSPTHLIKTRGQQVTLRCSPKSGHDTVSWYQQALGQGPQFIFQYYEEEERQRGNFPDRFSGHQFPNYSSELNVNALLLGDSALYLCASSATGSLNTEAFFGQGTRLTVV.